Listed below are T cell receptor beta chains from one sample, sequenced in a study of blood T cells in healthy people across ages. TCRdb called the 5' RACE reads again in MiXCR, with one record for every CDR3 protein. The sample consists of around 2 million distinct CDR3 sequences, about two fifths of them appearing once. Sequenced input: blood. The receptors originated from a human donor in good health. Each CDR3 is given with its conserved first and last residue. A D gene is named only where the DNA matches it firmly. Expanded clones get a size class; other rows say once, few or many, or leave the size out.

>TRBJ2-3|TRBV11-1|-|-
CASSSNLGGVADTQYF
TGTGCCAGCAGCTCCAACCTGGGCGGGGTAGCGGATACGCAGTATTTT
>TRBJ2-7|TRBV28|few|-
CASSWRGASYEQYF
TGTGCCAGCAGTTGGAGGGGCGCGTCCTACGAGCAGTACTTC
>TRBJ1-5|TRBV20-1|-|-
CSAGPPYRYNQPQHF
TGCAGTGCTGGACCCCCCTACAGGTACAATCAGCCCCAGCATTTT
>TRBJ2-4|TRBV29-1|few|-
CSAVVGSGEQYF
TGCAGCGCTGTCGTAGGGAGTGGGGAGCAGTACTTC
>TRBJ2-3|TRBV5-6|few|-
CASSTWVPSYTDTQYF
TGTGCCAGCAGCACTTGGGTCCCATCGTACACAGATACGCAGTATTTT
>TRBJ1-5|TRBV19|-|TRBD1
CASSIAGGENQPQHF
TGTGCCAGTAGTATCGCAGGGGGAGAAAATCAGCCCCAGCATTTT
>TRBJ1-2|TRBV4-3|-|-
CASSQDGNANYGYTF
TGCGCCAGCAGCCAAGACGGAAACGCTAACTATGGCTACACCTTC
>TRBJ1-2|TRBV29-1|few|-
CSVAPSVREGSGYTF
TGCAGCGTTGCCCCCTCCGTCAGGGAGGGAAGTGGCTACACCTTC
>TRBJ1-5|TRBV7-2|-|TRBD1
CASSPLQGAKQPQHF
TGTGCCAGCAGCCCGCTACAGGGGGCGAAACAGCCCCAGCATTTT
>TRBJ2-5|TRBV10-3|-|-
CAISFGQKETQYF
TGTGCCATCAGTTTCGGACAGAAAGAGACCCAGTACTTC
>TRBJ2-1|TRBV6-5|-|-
CASSPGHINNEQFF
TGTGCCAGCAGCCCGGGACACATTAACAATGAGCAGTTCTTC
>TRBJ1-2|TRBV29-1|-|-
CSVEAPLYTF
TGCAGCGTTGAGGCCCCTTTGTACACCTTC
>TRBJ1-6|TRBV20-1|-|-
CSASKTAGGSPLHF
TGCAGTGCCTCAAAGACAGCTGGAGGTTCACCCCTCCACTTT
>TRBJ1-5|TRBV3-1|few|-
CASSQDHGPQPQHF
TGTGCCAGCAGCCAAGATCATGGACCTCAGCCCCAGCATTTT
>TRBJ2-1|TRBV6-5|-|-
CASSYTGISEQFF
TGTGCCAGCAGTTACACGGGGATTAGTGAGCAGTTCTTC
>TRBJ2-5|TRBV10-3|-|-
CAISPAFQETQYF
TGTGCCATCAGTCCAGCCTTCCAAGAGACCCAGTACTTC
>TRBJ2-1|TRBV7-3|-|TRBD2
CASTIPLAGGLNEQFF
TGTGCCAGCACCATTCCCCTAGCGGGGGGGCTCAATGAGCAGTTCTTC
>TRBJ2-3|TRBV11-3|-|-
CASSSAALTDTQYF
TGTGCCAGCAGTTCGGCGGCATTGACAGATACGCAGTATTTT
>TRBJ1-2|TRBV15|few|TRBD1
CATSRAGTAAYGYTF
TGTGCCACCAGCAGAGCTGGGACAGCCGCCTATGGCTACACCTTC
>TRBJ1-1|TRBV7-3|-|-
CASSLSSGAPGNTEAFF
TGTGCCAGCAGCTTAAGCTCAGGGGCTCCCGGGAACACTGAAGCTTTCTTT
>TRBJ2-3|TRBV20-1|-|TRBD1
CSVPGQGVDTQYF
TGCAGTGTCCCGGGACAGGGGGTAGATACGCAGTATTTT
>TRBJ1-5|TRBV4-3|few|-
CASSQGVGAYQPQHF
TGCGCCAGCAGCCAAGGGGTAGGGGCCTATCAGCCCCAGCATTTT